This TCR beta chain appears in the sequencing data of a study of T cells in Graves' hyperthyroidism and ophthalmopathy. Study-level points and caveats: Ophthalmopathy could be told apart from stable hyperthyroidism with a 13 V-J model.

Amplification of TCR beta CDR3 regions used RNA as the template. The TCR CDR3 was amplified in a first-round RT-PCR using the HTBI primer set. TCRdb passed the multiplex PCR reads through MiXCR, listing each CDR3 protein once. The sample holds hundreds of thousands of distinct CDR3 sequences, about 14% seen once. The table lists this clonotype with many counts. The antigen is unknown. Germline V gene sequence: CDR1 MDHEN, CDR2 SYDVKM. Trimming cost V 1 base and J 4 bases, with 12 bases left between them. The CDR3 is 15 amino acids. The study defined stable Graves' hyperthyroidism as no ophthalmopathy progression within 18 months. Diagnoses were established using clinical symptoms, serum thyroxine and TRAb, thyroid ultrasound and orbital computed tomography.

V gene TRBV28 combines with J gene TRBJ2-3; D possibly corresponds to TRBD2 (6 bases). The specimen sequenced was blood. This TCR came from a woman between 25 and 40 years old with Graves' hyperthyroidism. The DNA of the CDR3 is TGTGCCAGCAGTTTATCCGGGAGTGGCGCAGATACGCAGTATTTT. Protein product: CASSLSGSGADTQYF.